Listed below are T cell receptor beta chains from one sample, sequenced in a study of cytomegalovirus exposure and HLA in healthy donors. Sequenced by immunoSEQ multiplex PCR; TCRdb stores in-frame clones only, minus some. The sample carries about 180,000 clones, roughly 78% recorded once. Sequenced material: PBMCs. The receptor source for this set is a young woman in good health and CMV-seronegative. CDR3s include the opening cysteine and the closing phenylalanine or tryptophan. The order of the fields is clone size, D gene, J gene, V gene, CDR3 DNA, CDR3 protein. The D gene is left open where the match is weak. The size entry is marked missing in some rows and otherwise reads once, few, many or a size class.

>.|TRBD2|TRBJ2-7|TRBV9
TGTGCCAGCAGCCCTAGACTAGCGGGGGGTAGCCACGAGCAGTACTTC
CASSPRLAGGSHEQYF
>.|.|TRBJ2-7|TRBV5-6
TGTGCCAGCAGCCCGTACGAGCAGTACTTC
CASSPYEQYF
>few|.|TRBJ1-6|TRBV5-6
TGTGCCAGCAGCTTGGGACAGAATTCACCCCTCCACTTT
CASSLGQNSPLHF
>once|TRBD2|TRBJ2-1|TRBV27
TGTGCCAGCAGTATACTATCCGGGACTAGCTGGGTTAATGAGCAGTTCTTC
CASSILSGTSWVNEQFF
>.|TRBD1|TRBJ2-5|TRBV9
TGTGCCAGCAGCGCTCGGACAGGGGTGGAGACCCAGTACTTC
CASSARTGVETQYF
>.|.|TRBJ1-1|TRBV9
TGTGCCAGCAGCCGGGGAATGAACACTGAAGCTTTCTTT
CASSRGMNTEAFF
>.|.|TRBJ1-1|TRBV23-1
TGCGCCAGCTCCGACAGGCGCACTGAAGCTTTCTTT
CASSDRRTEAFF
>.|TRBD1|TRBJ1-2|TRBV7-6
TGTGCCAGCAGCGAAGGACAGGGTTATGGCTACACCTTC
CASSEGQGYGYTF
>.|TRBD1|TRBJ1-2|TRBV7-9
TGTGCCAGCAGCACGGGGACAGGGCCTGCTAACTATGGCTACACCTTC
CASSTGTGPANYGYTF
>.|TRBD1|TRBJ2-7|TRBV5-1
TGCGCCAGCAGCTTGTTGGGGACAGGGAGGGAGCAGTACTTC
CASSLLGTGREQYF
>many|.|TRBJ1-2|TRBV7-8
TGTGCCAGCAGCTTAGTAATCATCGGTTCTGCTAACTATGGCTACACCTTC
CASSLVIIGSANYGYTF
>.|TRBD2|TRBJ2-5|TRBV28
TGTGCCAGCAGTTTATTGTCGGGAGGTGAGGCCCAGTACTTC
CASSLLSGGEAQYF
>.|TRBD1|TRBJ1-1|TRBV5-8
TGTGCCAGCAGCTTTTTGGTCGGACAGGCAGTCACTGAAGCTTTCTTT
CASSFLVGQAVTEAFF
>.|TRBD1|TRBJ2-7|TRBV2
TGTGCCAGCAGGGCGAGACAGGGTAATCGCTACGAGCAGTACTTC
CASRARQGNRYEQYF
>.|TRBD1|TRBJ1-3|TRBV2
TGTGCCAGCAGTGAATACGGGACAGCCTCTGGAAACACCATATATTTT
CASSEYGTASGNTIYF
>.|.|TRBJ1-6|TRBV25-1
TGTGCCAGCAGTGAATATACTATAAATTCACCCCTCCACTTT
CASSEYTINSPLHF
>.|.|TRBJ1-1|TRBV6-5
TGTGCCAGCAGTCCCCCGGGGTACACTGAAGCTTTCTTT
CASSPPGYTEAFF
>many|.|TRBJ1-1|TRBV6-1
TGTGCCAGCAGTGCCTCGGGGAACACTGAAGCTTTCTTT
CASSASGNTEAFF
>.|TRBD2|TRBJ2-7|TRBV7-2
TGTGCCAGCAGCCCTTGGACTAGCGGGGGGGCCGTGTACGAGCAGTACTTC
CASSPWTSGGAVYEQYF
>.|.|TRBJ2-5|TRBV7-9
TGTGCCAGCAGCTTATGGGAGTGGCAAGAGACCCAGTACTTC
CASSLWEWQETQYF
>.|TRBD1|TRBJ1-2|TRBV7-2
TGTGCCAGCAGCTTAGGTCCGGGACAGCGTAACTATGGCTACACCTTC
CASSLGPGQRNYGYTF
>.|.|TRBJ2-7|TRBV7-8
TGTGCCAGCAGCCCAAGTAGGGGGGGTCCTCGAGGGGAGCAGTACTTC
CASSPSRGGPRGEQYF
>.|TRBD1|TRBJ1-1|TRBV7-9
TGTGCCAGCAGCCCGCAGACAGGGGCCTTGAACACTGAAGCTTTCTTT
CASSPQTGALNTEAFF
>.|.|TRBJ2-6|TRBV14
TGTGCCAGCAGTCGACCCGTCCGGGCTGGGGCCAACGTCCTGACTTTC
CASSRPVRAGANVLTF
>.|.|TRBJ2-3|TRBV7-2
TGTGCCAGCAGCTTACGGGGGGCGGGCACAGATACGCAGTATTTT
CASSLRGAGTDTQYF
>few|TRBD1|TRBJ1-5|TRBV19
TGTGCCAGTAGGGACAGGGGGAATAGCAATCAGCCCCAGCATTTT
CASRDRGNSNQPQHF
>.|.|TRBJ1-1|TRBV18
TGTGCCAGCTCACCCGTCCTAACGACTGAAGCTTTCTTT
CASSPVLTTEAFF
>.|.|TRBJ1-6|TRBV10-1
TGCGCCAGCATCCAATCCGGGGGACTATCTCCACCCCTCCACTTT
CASIQSGGLSPPLHF
>.|.|TRBJ1-2|TRBV29-1
TGCAGCGTTGATGGTTTGACTCCAGACCCCTATGGCTACACCTTC
CSVDGLTPDPYGYTF
>.|TRBD2|TRBJ2-3|TRBV4-2
TGTGCCAGCAGCCCTCCGGGACTAGCAAGCACAGATACGCAGTATTTT
CASSPPGLASTDTQYF
>.|TRBD1|TRBJ1-2|TRBV30
TGTGCCTGGAACAGGGGGCTCTCTGGCTACACCTTC
CAWNRGLSGYTF
>.|.|TRBJ1-2|TRBV7-9
TGTGCCAGCAGCCCCGGGGGGGGCGGGGATGGCTACACCTTC
CASSPGGGGDGYTF
>.|.|TRBJ2-1|TRBV6-5
TGTGCCAGCAGTTTCGGGGCATTGCGGGGTGGTGAGCAGTTCTTC
CASSFGALRGGEQFF
>.|TRBD1|TRBJ1-4|TRBV19
TGTGCCAGTAGCCGACAGGGCAAAAATGAAAAACTGTTTTTT
CASSRQGKNEKLFF
>.|.|TRBJ1-5|TRBV5-4
TGTGCCAGCAGCTTGGGGGGCTGGGATCAGCCCCAGCATTTT
CASSLGGWDQPQHF
>.|.|TRBJ2-2|TRBV30
TGTGCCTGGAGTCTAGCGAACACCGGGGAGCTGTTTTTT
CAWSLANTGELFF
>.|.|TRBJ2-5|TRBV6-1
TGTGCCAGCAGTGAAGTTTGGGGGGGGCAGGGGAACCAAGAGACCCAGTACTTC
CASSEVWGGQGNQETQYF
>few|.|TRBJ2-2|TRBV5-1
TGCGCCAGCAGTTCGGGACACAACACCGGGGAGCTGTTTTTT
CASSSGHNTGELFF
>.|.|TRBJ1-1|TRBV2
TGTGCCAGCAGTGAGGGCAGGGGCGCCACTGAAGCTTTCTTT
CASSEGRGATEAFF
>.|TRBD2|TRBJ2-5|TRBV9
TGTGCCAGCAGCGTAGGGGCGGGGGGGCGCCAAGAGACCCAGTACTTC
CASSVGAGGRQETQYF
>.|TRBD1|TRBJ2-7|TRBV10-1
TGCGCCACTTCGGGACAGGGGATTAAGGAGCAGTACTTC
CATSGQGIKEQYF
>few|.|TRBJ1-1|TRBV21-1
TGTGCCAGCAGCACCGGGACAGGGAACACTGAAGCTTTCTTT
CASSTGTGNTEAFF
>.|.|TRBJ2-7|TRBV12-5
TGTGCTAGTGGCCTCAATCCCGGCTTAGTTGCGGTGGGCGAGCAGTACTTC
CASGLNPGLVAVGEQYF
>.|.|TRBJ2-1|TRBV19
TGTGCCAGTACCTTGGGCAGGGGAGGGAGCAATGAGCAGTTCTTC
CASTLGRGGSNEQFF
>.|.|TRBJ1-3|TRBV4-3
TGCGCCAGCAGCCAAGATAGCAGCTCTGGAAACACCATATATTTT
CASSQDSSSGNTIYF
>few|TRBD1|TRBJ1-2|TRBV19
TGTGCCAGTAGTATCCGGACAGGGGAGAACTATGGCTACACCTTC
CASSIRTGENYGYTF
>.|TRBD2|TRBJ2-2|TRBV18
TGTGCCAGCTCGCCTGGACTAGCGTCGGGCGGGGAGCTGTTTTTT
CASSPGLASGGELFF
>.|.|TRBJ1-1|TRBV11-2
TGTGCCAGCAGCTTAGATGCAGCTGGGGGGACTGAAGCTTTCTTT
CASSLDAAGGTEAFF
>.|.|TRBJ1-3|TRBV4-3
TGCGCCAGCAGCCAAGATGAACAGGCCAGTGGAAACACCATATATTTT
CASSQDEQASGNTIYF
>once|.|TRBJ2-1|TRBV5-1
TGCGCCAGCAGCTTGCAGACCTACAATGAGCAGTTCTTC
CASSLQTYNEQFF
>.|TRBD2|TRBJ2-1|TRBV6-1
TGTGCCAGCAGTGAACAGCTAGCGGGCTTGGGCAATGAGCAGTTCTTC
CASSEQLAGLGNEQFF
>.|TRBD1|TRBJ1-1|TRBV30
TGTGCCTGGAGCCCAGGACAGGGTCCAGGCACTGAAGCTTTCTTT
CAWSPGQGPGTEAFF
>.|TRBD1|TRBJ2-3|TRBV19
TGTGCCAGTAGTCCTGGGACAGGTTACACAGATACGCAGTATTTT
CASSPGTGYTDTQYF
>.|.|TRBJ2-5|TRBV7-3
TGTGCCAGCAGCTTAACAGGGGAAGAGACCCAGTACTTC
CASSLTGEETQYF
>.|.|TRBJ1-3|TRBV9
TGTGCCAGCAGCGTATTATCTTCGGGAAACACCATATATTTT
CASSVLSSGNTIYF
>.|TRBD1|TRBJ1-1|TRBV7-6
TGTGCCAGCAGCCGAGGGACAGGGAACACTGAAGCTTTCTTT
CASSRGTGNTEAFF
>.|TRBD2|TRBJ2-7|TRBV9
TGTGCCAGCAGCGTAGGCGGGGGTGGGGAGCAGTACTTC
CASSVGGGGEQYF
>few|.|TRBJ1-1|TRBV6-5
TGTGCCAGCAGTGTACGAGGGATAAACACTGAAGCTTTCTTT
CASSVRGINTEAFF
>.|TRBD2|TRBJ2-1|TRBV27
TGTGCCAGCAGTTCTCTAGCGGGGGCCGGAAATGAGCAGTTCTTC
CASSSLAGAGNEQFF